This T cell receptor (beta chain) was sequenced for a study of shared clonotypes between healthy human individuals. Germline V gene lookup returns CDR1 SEHNR and CDR2 FQNEAQ (reference sequence). The CDR3 runs 16 residues. V lost 4 bases, J lost 9 bases, and 22 bases lay in between. The CD8 memory sample joined CD45RO+ cells and CCR7-negative CD45RA+ cells. Study-wide results and caveats: In general, naive subsets displayed greater estimated richness than memory subsets did. Among donors, clonotype sharing was expected to be affected by sequencing depth.

This clone was seen many times. Its antigen is unknown. Some clones are missing from TCRdb's copy, which holds only in-frame ones; the method was immunoSEQ multiplex PCR. The sample holds around 100,000 clones, around 67% seen once. This chain joins TRBV7-9 and TRBJ2-1; D may be TRBD1 (6 bases). The sequenced material came from memory CD8+ T cells sorted from blood. Subset of the sample: CD45RO+ cells pooled with CCR7-negative TemRA cells. This clonotype was obtained from a young man in good health. The DNA for the CDR3 is TGTGCCAGCAGCTCCGGGACACCCGGTCGTGAGAGTGAGCAGTTCTTC. Translating gives CASSSGTPGRESEQFF. Complete variable domain (other parts from reference TRBV7-9 and TRBJ2-1): DTGVSQNPRHKITKRGQNVTFRCDPISEHNRLYWYRQTLGQGPEFLTYFQNEAQLEKSRLLSDRFSAERPKGSFSTLEIQRTEQGDSAMYLCASSSGTPGRESEQFFGPGTRLTVL.